This record looks at one TCR beta chain sequence and its context. These data originate in a study of blood T cell repertoires in COVID-19. Turning to the study itself: Samples representing acute and convalescent COVID-19 were sourced from the United States, Italy and Spain. PBMCs, B-cell-depleted T cells, or T cells were the source of the cDNA or gDNA that made up the material.

As originally analysed: Estimates of nucleated cell counts were drawn from the amplification of reference gene primers. The repertoire was sequenced with immunoSEQ multiplex PCR; TCRdb's copy has only in-frame clones and lacks some. The D gene and trimming were derived from the DNA, and the V and J assignments and clone size from that table. This table holds under 150,000 clones, around 89% found once. There are 16 residues in the CDR3. CDR1 is SGHRS, CDR2 YFSETQ, per germline. Trimming removed 4 bases from V and 9 bases from J; junction bases left unmatched: 19. The chain joins TRBV5-1 to TRBJ2-7, with 7 bases aligning to TRBD2. Material for sequencing was peripheral blood. This clonotype was obtained from a human donor in a cohort sampled during active COVID-19. Here the CDR3 DNA reads TGCGCCAGCAGCCCAAGGTCTAGCGGACTCGAAAGGGGGCAGTACTTC. The encoded protein is CASSPRSSGLERGQYF.